A selection of T cell receptor beta chains follows, all from one sample in a study of response to subunit inactivated influenza vaccine. TCRdb called the RT-PCR reads again in MiXCR, with one record for every CDR3 protein. The sample lists about 780,000 distinct CDR3 sequences, about 18% occurring once. This material consisted of PBMCs from blood, taken 4 to 6 days after vaccination. These TCRs come from a middle-aged man who received an inactivated influenza vaccine. Both conserved end residues are part of each CDR3. The D gene is left open where the match is weak. For some rows the clone size is stated as once, few or many, or as a class when expanded; others skip it.

D gene	clone size	J gene	V gene	CDR3 protein	CDR3 DNA
TRBD1	few	TRBJ2-4	TRBV10-3	CAISAGQGASPVAKNIQYF	TGTGCCATCAGTGCGGGACAGGGGGCTTCTCCAGTAGCCAAAAACATTCAGTACTTC
.	few	TRBJ2-7	TRBV27	CASSPLGSAVSYEQYF	TGTGCCAGCAGTCCCTTGGGGTCGGCCGTCTCCTACGAGCAGTACTTC
.	.	TRBJ2-7	TRBV11-1	CASSLELGKSYEQYF	TGTGCCAGCAGCTTAGAACTGGGAAAGTCCTACGAGCAGTACTTC
.	.	TRBJ1-1	TRBV6-1	CASTRGIDTEAFF	TGTGCCAGCACCCGAGGGATAGACACTGAAGCTTTCTTT
TRBD2	.	TRBJ2-1	TRBV7-2	CASSHQETSGSSGQFF	TGTGCCAGCAGCCATCAGGAAACTAGCGGGAGTAGTGGGCAGTTCTTC
.	.	TRBJ1-1	TRBV12-3/TRBV12-4	CASSQTGRPNTEAFF	TGTGCCAGCAGCCAAACAGGGAGACCGAACACTGAAGCTTTCTTT
.	few	TRBJ1-4	TRBV12-3/TRBV12-4	CASSLERVFENEKLFF	TGTGCCAGCAGTTTAGAGAGAGTTTTCGAGAATGAAAAACTGTTTTTT
TRBD1	.	TRBJ2-1	TRBV10-3	CAISERGPNNEQFF	TGTGCCATCAGTGAAAGGGGGCCCAACAATGAGCAGTTCTTC
TRBD2	.	TRBJ2-7	TRBV20-1	CSFTIAGGEQYF	TGCAGCTTTACGATAGCGGGAGGTGAGCAGTACTTC
.	few	TRBJ1-2	TRBV7-8	CASSLGEGVETF	TGTGCCAGCAGCTTAGGGGAGGGGGTCGAAACCTTC
.	few	TRBJ1-5	TRBV19	CASSGDGIWPQHF	TGTGCCAGTAGTGGGGACGGGATCTGGCCCCAGCATTTT
.	.	TRBJ2-3	TRBV29-1	CSVEDQGPGASTGTQYF	TGCAGCGTTGAAGACCAGGGCCCCGGTGCTAGCACAGGTACGCAGTATTTT
.	few	TRBJ1-2	TRBV6-5	CASSYGDPGGYTF	TGTGCCAGCAGTTATGGGGATCCAGGCGGCTACACCTTC
.	.	TRBJ2-1	TRBV4-2	CASSQEGAGYSNEQFF	TGTGCCAGCAGCCAAGAAGGGGCAGGGTACAGCAATGAGCAGTTCTTC
TRBD1	.	TRBJ2-7	TRBV20-1	CRARDRSQGDFYEQYF	TGCAGAGCTAGAGATCGTTCCCAGGGGGATTTCTACGAGCAGTACTTC
TRBD2	.	TRBJ2-3	TRBV27	CASSLSRLAGGFTDTQYF	TGTGCCAGCAGTTTATCGAGACTAGCGGGGGGCTTCACAGATACGCAGTATTTT
.	few	TRBJ2-7	TRBV27	CASSLLTGNEQYF	TGTGCCAGCAGTTTGCTAACAGGGAACGAGCAGTACTTC
TRBD2	many	TRBJ2-1	TRBV29-1	CSVGGRALNEQFF	TGCAGCGTTGGTGGGAGGGCCCTTAATGAGCAGTTCTTC
TRBD1	.	TRBJ1-1	TRBV24-1	CATSDTGGRNTEAFF	TGTGCCACCAGTGATACAGGGGGAAGGAACACTGAAGCTTTCTTT
.	few	TRBJ2-7	TRBV7-2	CASSLSRFSSYEQYF	TGTGCCAGCAGCTTAAGCAGGTTCAGCTCCTACGAGCAGTACTTC
.	.	TRBJ2-4	TRBV6-2/TRBV6-3	CASSHQLNIQYF	TGTGCCAGCAGCCATCAGCTCAACATTCAGTACTTC
.	.	TRBJ2-7	TRBV7-8	CASSTRTASYEQYF	TGTGCCAGCAGCACGCGGACTGCTTCCTACGAGCAGTACTTC
.	.	TRBJ2-3	TRBV4-3	CASSRERTKNTDTQYF	TGCGCCAGCAGCCGGGAGAGGACTAAGAACACAGATACGCAGTATTTT
.	.	TRBJ2-4	TRBV2	CASSEVPNIQYF	TGTGCCAGCAGTGAAGTCCCCAACATTCAGTACTTC
TRBD1	few	TRBJ1-5	TRBV10-3	CATRTGPSNQPQHF	TGTGCCACCCGGACAGGGCCCTCCAATCAGCCCCAGCATTTT
TRBD1	.	TRBJ2-5	TRBV7-9	CASSFGTGGGETQYF	TGTGCCAGCAGCTTTGGGACAGGGGGTGGAGAGACCCAGTACTTC
.	.	TRBJ2-1	TRBV11-2	CASSIGLGGGNEQFF	TGTGCCAGCAGCATCGGACTAGGGGGAGGCAATGAGCAGTTCTTC
.	many	TRBJ2-5	TRBV6-1	CASKRLSHQETQYF	TGTGCCAGCAAGCGACTGAGCCACCAAGAGACCCAGTACTTC
.	few	TRBJ2-1	TRBV5-5	CASSDPGRGYNEQFF	TGTGCCAGCAGTGACCCAGGGCGAGGTTACAATGAGCAGTTCTTC
TRBD1	few	TRBJ2-2	TRBV5-1	CASSYRQGPTGELFF	TGCGCCAGCAGCTACCGACAGGGGCCCACCGGGGAGCTGTTTTTT
TRBD2	.	TRBJ2-1	TRBV4-1	CACRPPGGPGEQFF	TGCGCCTGCCGACCGCCGGGAGGGCCGGGTGAGCAGTTCTTC
.	.	TRBJ2-1	TRBV29-1	CSVVGSDQTVNNEQFF	TGCAGCGTTGTGGGGTCGGACCAGACAGTTAACAATGAGCAGTTCTTC
.	few	TRBJ2-3	TRBV20-1	CSARYPGGTDTQYF	TGCAGTGCTAGATACCCGGGAGGCACAGATACGCAGTATTTT
.	.	TRBJ1-1	TRBV5-1	CASSLTSGRNTEAFF	TGCGCCAGCAGCTTGACCTCAGGGCGAAACACTGAAGCTTTCTTT
.	few	TRBJ2-1	TRBV28	CASLSPAHEQFF	TGTGCCAGTCTTTCACCAGCTCATGAGCAGTTCTTC
.	.	TRBJ2-1	TRBV12-3/TRBV12-4	CASRTLGGINEQFF	TGTGCCAGCCGAACGCTGGGGGGCATCAATGAGCAGTTCTTC
.	.	TRBJ2-7	TRBV2	CASSVAEQYF	TGTGCCAGCAGTGTTGCCGAGCAGTACTTC
TRBD1	.	TRBJ1-1	TRBV20-1	CSATRQGMGTEAFF	TGCAGTGCTACTCGACAGGGGATGGGGACTGAAGCTTTCTTT
TRBD1	few	TRBJ1-4	TRBV28	CASSFPGTGPNEKLFF	TGTGCCAGCAGTTTTCCCGGGACAGGGCCTAATGAAAAACTGTTTTTT
TRBD2	.	TRBJ2-5	TRBV29-1	CSVDPAGGETQYF	TGCAGCGTTGATCCAGCGGGAGGGGAGACCCAGTACTTC
TRBD1	.	TRBJ2-1	TRBV3-1	CASSARDRGNEQFF	TGTGCCAGCAGCGCCCGGGACAGGGGAAATGAGCAGTTCTTC
.	many	TRBJ2-1	TRBV2	CASKPGKGYNEQFF	TGTGCCAGCAAGCCGGGGAAAGGGTACAATGAGCAGTTCTTC
.	.	TRBJ2-2	TRBV10-3	CAISDRENTGELFF	TGTGCCATCAGTGATCGGGAAAACACCGGGGAGCTGTTTTTT
TRBD2	many	TRBJ2-1	TRBV20-1	CSAAGLAGGNNEQFF	TGCAGTGCTGCTGGACTAGCGGGAGGGAACAATGAGCAGTTCTTC
.	.	TRBJ2-1	TRBV28	CASQGLGASAHNEQFF	TGTGCCAGCCAGGGGTTGGGAGCTTCGGCCCACAATGAGCAGTTCTTC
.	many	TRBJ2-7	TRBV12-3/TRBV12-4	CASSKGETYEQYF	TGTGCCAGCAGTAAAGGTGAGACCTACGAGCAGTACTTC
TRBD1	many	TRBJ1-1	TRBV7-2	CASSLGDRRNTEAFF	TGTGCCAGCAGCTTAGGGGACAGGCGGAACACTGAAGCTTTCTTT
.	few	TRBJ1-3	TRBV12-3/TRBV12-4	CASKQGTSGNTIYF	TGTGCCAGTAAACAGGGAACCTCTGGAAACACCATATATTTT
.	.	TRBJ1-4	TRBV6-2/TRBV6-3	CASSYPGDPATNEKLFF	TGTGCCAGCAGTTACCCAGGCGACCCAGCAACTAATGAAAAACTGTTTTTT
.	once	TRBJ2-3	TRBV6-2/TRBV6-3	CASSYRTITPDTQYF	TGTGCCAGCAGTTACCGGACTATAACTCCAGATACGCAGTATTTT
TRBD1	.	TRBJ2-7	TRBV28	CASSLYAGGSNEQYF	TGTGCCAGCAGTTTATATGCAGGGGGTAGCAACGAGCAGTACTTC
.	.	TRBJ1-1	TRBV10-3	CAIKPITGLNTEAFF	TGTGCCATCAAACCCATTACGGGACTGAACACTGAAGCTTTCTTT
.	few	TRBJ2-5	TRBV20-1	CSAVYRELVETQYF	TGCAGTGCTGTCTACAGGGAATTGGTAGAGACCCAGTACTTC
.	.	TRBJ2-1	TRBV4-1	CASSQLWTAGEQFF	TGCGCCAGCAGCCAACTCTGGACTGCCGGTGAGCAGTTCTTC
.	.	TRBJ1-1	TRBV20-1	CSARDLDSTEAFF	TGCAGTGCTAGAGACCTGGACAGCACTGAAGCTTTCTTT
.	.	TRBJ2-1	TRBV6-6	CASVEGGRPEQFF	TGTGCCAGCGTTGAGGGGGGGAGGCCCGAGCAGTTCTTC
TRBD1	many	TRBJ1-6	TRBV12-3/TRBV12-4	CASSSGTGNSPLHF	TGTGCCAGCAGCTCCGGGACAGGGAATTCACCCCTCCACTTT
.	few	TRBJ2-4	TRBV6-6	CASNREGNIQYF	TGTGCCAGCAACAGGGAGGGTAACATTCAGTACTTC
TRBD1	.	TRBJ2-5	TRBV5-1	CASSLGQGATKQETQYF	TGCGCCAGCAGCTTGGGACAGGGGGCAACTAAACAAGAGACCCAGTACTTC